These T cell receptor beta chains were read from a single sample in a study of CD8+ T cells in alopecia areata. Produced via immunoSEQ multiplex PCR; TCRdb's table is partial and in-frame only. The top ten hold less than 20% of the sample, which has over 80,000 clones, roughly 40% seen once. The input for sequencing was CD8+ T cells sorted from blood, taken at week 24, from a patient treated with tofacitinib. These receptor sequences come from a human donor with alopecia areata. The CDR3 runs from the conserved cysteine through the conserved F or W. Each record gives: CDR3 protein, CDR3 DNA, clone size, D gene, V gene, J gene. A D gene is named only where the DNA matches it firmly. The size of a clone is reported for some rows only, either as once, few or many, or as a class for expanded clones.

CASSYRTANYGYTF	TGTGCCAGCAGTTACCGGACCGCAAACTATGGCTACACCTTC	.	.	TRBV28	TRBJ1-2
CSVPRLAGGVHEQFF	TGCAGCGTTCCCAGGCTAGCGGGAGGAGTCCATGAGCAGTTCTTC	once	TRBD2	TRBV29-1	TRBJ2-1
CASSPATSGTGELFF	TGTGCCAGCAGCCCGGCTACCTCGGGCACCGGGGAGCTGTTTTTT	few	.	TRBV6-5	TRBJ2-2
CASSKARPSRGDVETQYF	TGTGCCAGCAGCAAAGCGCGTCCCTCCAGGGGTGATGTGGAGACCCAGTACTTC	few	.	TRBV21-1	TRBJ2-5
CASSLAVVNDGYTF	TGTGCCAGCAGCTTAGCAGTTGTTAACGATGGCTACACCTTC	few	.	TRBV11-2	TRBJ1-2
CASSWTEGRDGYTF	TGTGCCAGCAGCTGGACGGAGGGGCGGGATGGCTACACCTTC	few	.	TRBV5-4	TRBJ1-2
CSVEQGANYGYTF	TGCAGCGTTGAGCAGGGAGCTAACTATGGCTACACCTTC	.	.	TRBV29-1	TRBJ1-2
CASSPRGGHEQYF	TGTGCCAGCAGTCCCCGGGGAGGCCACGAGCAGTACTTC	.	.	TRBV27	TRBJ2-7
CASSRTSGTVYEQYF	TGTGCCAGCAGCCGGACTAGCGGGACGGTCTACGAGCAGTACTTC	.	TRBD2	TRBV9	TRBJ2-7
CASSQTGNYGYTF	TGTGCCAGCAGCCAAACAGGGAACTATGGCTACACCTTC	few	.	TRBV6-5	TRBJ1-2
CASSLDLGDFLRQFF	TGTGCCAGCAGCTTAGATCTCGGTGACTTCTTAAGGCAGTTCTTC	.	.	TRBV11-2	TRBJ2-1
CASSLTGPEAFF	TGTGCCAGCAGCTTAACGGGACCCGAAGCTTTCTTT	few	.	TRBV7-8	TRBJ1-1
CASSLAGGMDEQFF	TGTGCCAGCAGCTTAGCGGGAGGGATGGATGAGCAGTTCTTC	.	TRBD2	TRBV7-2	TRBJ2-1
CASSYRTGYGYTF	TGTGCCAGCAGTTACCGGACAGGGTATGGCTACACCTTC	.	TRBD1	TRBV6-5	TRBJ1-2
CASSQDPLRHPFYGYTF	TGCGCCAGCAGCCAAGACCCCCTTCGACATCCGTTCTATGGCTACACCTTC	.	.	TRBV4-1	TRBJ1-2
CSVIPYSASTDTQYF	TGCAGCGTTATCCCCTATTCTGCTAGCACAGATACGCAGTATTTT	few	.	TRBV29-1	TRBJ2-3
CAWKFRGLNEQFF	TGTGCCTGGAAGTTTCGAGGTCTCAATGAGCAGTTCTTC	.	.	TRBV30	TRBJ2-1
CAWRPIRYNQPQHF	TGTGCCTGGAGACCCATTCGATACAATCAGCCCCAGCATTTT	.	.	TRBV30	TRBJ1-5
CASAAGLAGEEETQYF	TGTGCTAGTGCCGCGGGACTAGCGGGAGAGGAAGAGACCCAGTACTTC	.	TRBD2	TRBV12-5	TRBJ2-5
CASSPLGGVANTGELFF	TGTGCCAGCAGTCCCCTGGGGGGAGTAGCGAACACCGGGGAGCTGTTTTTT	.	.	TRBV27	TRBJ2-2
CSVEDRDRGLGYTF	TGCAGCGTGGAAGACCGGGACAGGGGGCTAGGCTACACCTTC	few	TRBD1	TRBV29-1	TRBJ1-2
CSVAPGVNQPQHF	TGCAGCGTTGCTCCGGGGGTGAATCAGCCCCAGCATTTT	.	.	TRBV29-1	TRBJ1-5
CASTMNGYEQYF	TGTGCCAGCACAATGAACGGGTACGAGCAGTACTTC	once	.	TRBV7-2	TRBJ2-7
CSVEGTAKGPGETQYF	TGCAGCGTTGAAGGTACCGCAAAGGGCCCAGGGGAGACCCAGTACTTC	few	.	TRBV29-1	TRBJ2-5